These 26 T cell receptor beta chains originate from one sample sequenced in a study of blood T cell repertoires in COVID-19. Produced via immunoSEQ multiplex PCR; TCRdb's table is partial and in-frame only. The sample holds roughly 73,000 clones, more than 75% seen once. Sequences were obtained from peripheral blood. These receptors came from a human donor in a cohort sampled during active COVID-19.

This clone was counted once. V is TRBV19 and J is TRBJ1-5, with D perhaps TRBD1 (5 bases). There are 14 residues in the CDR3. V dropped 9 bases and J dropped 3 bases, with 15 bases sitting between them. Germline V gives CDR1 LNHDA, CDR2 SQIVND (reference sequence). The CDR3 reads CASASDRSNQPQHF. CDR3 DNA sequence: TGTGCCAGCGCCTCCGACAGATCCAATCAGCCCCAGCATTTT.

This chain connects TRBV10-3 to TRBJ2-2, with 8 bases lining up with TRBD1. Germline values: CDR1 ENHRY, CDR2 SYGVKD. Trimming at V came to 4 bases and at J to 0 bases, leaving 4 bases not matched to a gene. The CDR3 is made up of 16 amino acids. CDR3 sequence reads: CAISGQGASNTGELFF. CDR3 nucleotides: TGTGCCATCAGTGGCCAGGGGGCCTCGAACACCGGGGAGCTGTTTTTT.

The genes are TRBV24-1 and TRBJ1-5, with 7 positions matching TRBD1. The germline CDR1 and CDR2 sequences are KGHDR and SFDVKD. V dropped 4 bases and J dropped 5; count of bases not matched to a gene: 7. CDR3 length equals 15 residues. The CDR3 is CATSDTTGMDQPQHF. The CDR3 bases are TGTGCCACCAGTGACACGACAGGGATGGATCAGCCCCAGCATTTT.

This clone was counted once. The gene calls are TRBV7-2 and TRBJ2-1; D perhaps matches TRBD2 (6 bases). CDR1 is SGHTA and CDR2 is FQGNSA in the germline V gene. The V and J ends lost 6 bases and 8 bases respectively, with 17 bases between them. The CDR3 sequence is 14 residues long. The CDR3 DNA reads TGTGCCAGCAGACAGCCTCCTAGGGAGGATGAGCAGTTCTTC. Its translation: CASRQPPREDEQFF.

The chain links TRBV10-2 to TRBJ2-1; 11 nucleotides agree with TRBD2. With V trimmed by 6 bases and J by 12 bases, 10 bases remained unmatched. The CDR3 is 14 amino acids. Germline loops: CDR1 WSHSY, CDR2 SAAADI. CDR3 sequence: CASRTSGDNSGQFF. The CDR3 coding sequence is TGCGCCAGCAGGACTAGCGGGGATAATAGCGGGCAGTTCTTC.

The V and J genes are TRBV2 and TRBJ2-3, with 10 bases that match TRBD2. Trimming removed 4 bases from V and 0 bases from J; junction bases left unmatched: 10. The CDR3 spans 18 residues. Germline V gene data show CDR1 as SNHLY and CDR2 as FYNNEI. For the CDR3, the DNA is TGTGCCAGCAGTGGAGCGAGCGGGAGGGGTTTTAGCACAGATACGCAGTATTTT. It yields the protein CASSGASGRGFSTDTQYF.

The genes are TRBV9 and TRBJ2-1, with 13 positions matching TRBD2. This CDR3 contains 15 residues. With V trimmed by 4 bases and J by 6 bases, 4 bases remained unmatched. Germline CDR1 SGDLS, CDR2 YYNGEE. CDR3 DNA sequence: TGTGCCAGCAGCAAGGGACTAGCGGGATTCAATGAGCAGTTCTTC. Translating it yields CASSKGLAGFNEQFF.

This chain links TRBV5-1 with TRBJ2-3, with 9 bases that match TRBD1. The ends lost 3 bases at V and 9 bases at J; junction bases unmatched: 11. The CDR3 runs to 15 residues. The germline V gene encodes CDR1 SGHRS and CDR2 YFSETQ. The CDR3 reads CASSSGQGKSKTQYF. In DNA form, the CDR3 reads TGCGCCAGCAGCTCGGGACAGGGTAAATCAAAGACGCAGTATTTT.

This chain links TRBV13 with TRBJ1-1; 10 bases match TRBD1. V was clipped by 0 bases and J by 1 base; unmatched bases: 2. Germline-derived CDR1 and CDR2 are PRHDT and FYEKMQ (reference sequence). This CDR3 is built from 16 residues. CDR3 residues: CASSLGDRGANTEAFF. CDR3 nucleotides: TGTGCCAGCAGCTTAGGGGACAGGGGGGCGAACACTGAAGCTTTCTTT.

This clone was observed a single time. This chain joins TRBV11-3 and TRBJ1-1, with D possibly TRBD1 on 5 matching bases. The CDR3 totals 14 residues. With 3 bases removed from V and 1 base from J, the gap between germline ends came to 9 bases. Looked up from germline, CDR1 is SGHNT and CDR2 is YENEEA. In nucleotides, the CDR3 is TGTGCCAGCAGCTTTTGGGGGGGGAACACTGAAGCTTTCTTT. Residues: CASSFWGGNTEAFF.

The chain is built from TRBV19 and TRBJ1-6, with D maybe TRBD1 (6 bases). V gave up 7 bases and J gave up 7 bases, with 11 bases separating them. The germline V gene encodes CDR1 LNHDA and CDR2 SQIVND (reference sequence). The CDR3 consists of 13 residues. CDR3 amino acids: CASTGAPNSPLHF. In nucleotides, the CDR3 is TGTGCCAGTACAGGGGCGCCCAATTCACCCCTCCACTTT.

V gene TRBV28 combines with J gene TRBJ1-2; 7 bases line up with TRBD1. Germline loops: CDR1 MDHEN, CDR2 SYDVKM. This CDR3 region has 14 residues. V was pared by 6 bases and J by 4 bases, with 8 bases of the junction left unmatched. CDR3 nucleotides: TGTGCCAGCAGATCTACCGGGACAGCCTATGGCTACACCTTC. Residues: CASRSTGTAYGYTF.

This clone is medium-sized in the sample. V gene TRBV2 combines with J gene TRBJ2-7; 10 bases agree with TRBD2. CDR1 SNHLY and CDR2 FYNNEI come from the germline V gene. V trimming: 11 bases; J trimming: 6 bases; junction bases outside the gene matches: 13. CDR3 size: 14 residues. The CDR3 loop reads CASHTTGLASEQYF. The CDR3 region has the DNA TGTGCCTCCCATACCACGGGACTAGCGAGCGAGCAGTACTTC. The variable domain in full, with the rest retrieved from reference TRBV2 and TRBJ2-7, is EPEVTQTPSHQVTQMGQEVILRCVPISNHLYFYWYRQILGQKVEFLVSFYNNEISEKSEIFDDQFSVERPDGSNFTLKIRSTKLEDSAMYFCASHTTGLASEQYFGPGTRLTVT.

The table lists this clone with a few counts. This chain links TRBV9 with TRBJ1-3; no clear D gene. Germline V gives CDR1 SGDLS, CDR2 YYNGEE. CDR3 length: 15 residues. Deletions cut 3 bases from V and 1 base from J, with 11 bases between. CDR3 in amino acids: CASSAREGSGNTIYF. CDR3 nucleotide sequence: TGTGCCAGCAGCGCCCGGGAAGGATCTGGAAACACCATATATTTT.

The V and J genes are TRBV7-9 and TRBJ2-3, with TRBD1 matching over 8 bases. Germline V gene lookup returns CDR1 SEHNR and CDR2 FQNEAQ (reference sequence). With 1 base clipped from V and 5 bases from J, the junction kept 8 bases outside the gene matches. The CDR3 is 16 amino acids. The CDR3 loop is CASSLGSTGGEDTQYF. The CDR3 DNA reads as TGTGCCAGCAGCTTAGGGTCCACAGGGGGTGAAGATACGCAGTATTTT.

The CDR3: CASSMGTSGVYEQYV. CDR3 nucleotides: TGTGCCAGCAGCATGGGGACTAGCGGGGTCTACGAGCAGTACGTC. The chain joins TRBV21-1 to TRBJ2-7; no check of the table's D call, TRBD2, against the DNA was made. TRBV21-1 constitutes a pseudogene. The CDR3 covers 15 residues.

V gene TRBV12-2 combines with J gene TRBJ2-7; the D call in the table, TRBD1, was not verified against the DNA. TRBV12-2 is labeled a pseudogene. This CDR3 has 15 residues. CDR3 coding DNA: TGTGCAAGTCGCGGGGACACTAGGAGCTCCTACGAGCAGTACTTC. Its translation: CASRGDTRSSYEQYF.

The V gene is TRBV6-4, the J gene TRBJ1-6; 8 bases align to TRBD1. The germline CDR1 and CDR2 sequences are MRHNA and SNTAGT. This CDR3 is 14 amino acids long. The V segment lost 2 bases and the J segment 11 bases; nucleotides outside the gene matches: 5. Here the CDR3 DNA reads TGTGCCAGCAGTGACCAGGGGGCCGGGACACCCCTCCACTTT. The encoded protein is CASSDQGAGTPLHF.

This chain uses TRBV11-2 with TRBJ1-1; D not resolved. CDR3 length: 14 amino acids. From germline, CDR1 is SGHAT and CDR2 FQNNGV. Trimming took off 0 bases at V and 1 base at J, with 6 bases between the two ends. CDR3 sequence reads: CASSLDSQNTEAFF. DNA for the CDR3: TGTGCCAGCAGCTTAGATAGCCAGAACACTGAAGCTTTCTTT.

This clone occurred once. The chain employs TRBV6-5 and TRBJ2-7; 8 nucleotides line up with TRBD1. Unmatched junction bases numbered 12, after V lost 7 bases and J lost 7 bases. The CDR3 has 14 amino acids. The germline gives CDR1 MNHEY, CDR2 SVGAGI. The DNA of the CDR3 is TGTGCCAGCAACCGAGCGGACAGGGTTGGGGAGCAGTACTTC. Its translation: CASNRADRVGEQYF.

V and J are TRBV6-5 and TRBJ1-6, with 7 bases fitting TRBD1. Germline lookup yields CDR1 MNHEY and CDR2 SVGAGI. This CDR3 region has 13 residues. V trimming: 9 bases; J trimming: 6 bases; junction bases outside the gene matches: 5. The CDR3 reads CASWQGGNSPLHF. In DNA form, the CDR3 reads TGTGCCAGTTGGCAGGGGGGTAATTCACCCCTCCACTTT.

The V call is TRBV5-1, the J call TRBJ2-5; 7 bases are shared with TRBD2. The junction had 7 bases not matched to a gene; V was cut back by 0 bases and J by 5 bases. Per germline, CDR1 SGHRS and CDR2 YFSETQ. CDR3 length equals 15 residues. DNA for the CDR3: TGCGCCAGCAGCTTGGAAGACGGGGGGAGGGAGACCCAGTACTTC. This translates into CASSLEDGGRETQYF.

V gene TRBV19 combines with J gene TRBJ2-7; 7 positions agree with TRBD1. From germline, CDR1 is LNHDA and CDR2 SQIVND (reference sequence). Trimming cost V 4 bases and J 5 bases; bases outside gene matches: 11. This CDR3 is 15 amino acids long. The CDR3 region is CASSSGQDLGDEQYF. CDR3 coding DNA: TGTGCCAGTAGTAGTGGACAGGACCTAGGGGACGAGCAGTACTTC.

J is TRBJ1-4 and V is TRBV2; 9 positions match TRBD1. This CDR3 has 15 amino acids. Unmatched junction bases numbered 7, after V lost 4 bases and J lost 7 bases. Germline V CDR1 and CDR2: SNHLY, FYNNEI. The CDR3 region has the DNA TGTGCCAGCAGTGTAGAGACAGGGGGACGTGAAAAACTGTTTTTT. Its translation: CASSVETGGREKLFF.

The chain uses TRBV29-1 and TRBJ2-7; 7 bases line up with TRBD2. The V gene's germline CDR1 is SQVTM and CDR2 ANQGSEA. The CDR3 is 14 residues long. Trimming cost V 5 bases and J 4 bases; bases outside gene matches: 11. CDR3: CSVLGGPVLYEQYF. DNA for the CDR3: TGCAGCGTTTTGGGAGGGCCCGTCCTGTACGAGCAGTACTTC.

This clone was detected a few times. The chain combines TRBV7-2 with TRBJ2-7; 11 bases are a match to TRBD2. The V gene's germline CDR1 is SGHTA and CDR2 FQGNSA. The J segment lost 7 bases and the V segment lost 4 bases, leaving 9 bases of the junction unmatched. The CDR3 runs 15 residues. DNA for the CDR3: TGTGCCAGCAGCTGGACTAGCGGGCGGACCGAAGAGCAGTACGTC. Residues: CASSWTSGRTEEQYV.